One sample yielded the 21 T cell receptor beta chains listed below, sequenced in a study of cytomegalovirus exposure and HLA in healthy donors. PCR was performed using 60 Vbeta and 13 Jbeta primers. Method: immunoSEQ multiplex PCR; TCRdb's copy keeps in-frame clones and lacks some. The sample consists of 200,000 to 250,000 clones, around 89% of them appearing once. Sequenced input: PBMCs. The origin of the receptors is a woman aged 18-30 years in good health and CMV-seronegative.

V and J are TRBV7-9 and TRBJ1-2, with D hard to call. Per the germline V gene, CDR1 is SEHNR and CDR2 is FQNEAQ (reference sequence). CDR3 length: 14 residues. V was pared by 1 base and J by 4 bases, with 10 bases between. Written as DNA, the CDR3 is TGTGCCAGCAGCTTAGGAGTTGCCGCCTATGGCTACACCTTC. Translation: CASSLGVAAYGYTF. Supplemented by reference TRBV7-9 and TRBJ1-2, the full variable domain reads DTGVSQNPRHKITKRGQNVTFRCDPISEHNRLYWYRQTLGQGPEFLTYFQNEAQLEKSRLLSDRFSAERPKGSFSTLEIQRTEQGDSAMYLCASSLGVAAYGYTFGSGTRLTVV.

This rearrangement joins TRBV28 to TRBJ1-2; 7 bases are a match to TRBD1. Germline CDR1 and CDR2: MDHEN and SYDVKM. The CDR3 sequence is 15 residues long. V was pared by 2 bases and J by 2 bases, with 5 bases of the junction left unmatched. In nucleotides, the CDR3 is TGTGCCAGCAGTTTAGGGGGACAGCGGAACTATGGCTACACCTTC. This translates into CASSLGGQRNYGYTF.

The chain is built from TRBV10-2 and TRBJ2-1, with 12 bases lining up with TRBD2. CDR1 WSHSY and CDR2 SAAADI come from the germline V gene. Trimming at V came to 6 bases and at J to 0 bases, leaving 6 bases not matched to a gene. The CDR3 is made up of 17 amino acids. The DNA of the CDR3 is TGCGCCAGCAGCCGGACTAGCGGGATTTCCTCCTACAATGAGCAGTTCTTC. Protein sequence: CASSRTSGISSYNEQFF.

V is TRBV4-1 and J is TRBJ2-7; tentatively, D is TRBD2 (6 bases). Germline values: CDR1 MGHRA, CDR2 YSYEKL. CDR3 length: 17 residues. V lost 5 bases and J 0 bases, leaving 20 bases between the germline ends. The CDR3, as DNA: TGCGCCAGCAGCAACATTCTTTACAGCGGGTCCTCCTACGAGCAGTACTTC. Amino acid sequence: CASSNILYSGSSYEQYF.

The chain couples TRBV30 to TRBJ2-7, with TRBD1 matching over 9 bases. Germline CDR1 is GTSNPN and CDR2 is SVGIG (reference sequence). The CDR3 length is 15 residues. Germline trimming cut 1 base from V and 7 bases from J; bases unmatched to any gene: 11. This CDR3 is CAWSARDRDFGEQYF. The CDR3 DNA is TGTGCCTGGAGTGCCCGGGACAGGGATTTTGGAGAGCAGTACTTC. The whole variable domain, filled in from reference TRBV30 and TRBJ2-7, reads SQTIHQWPATLVQPVGSPLSLECTVEGTSNPNLYWYRQAAGRGLQLLFYSVGIGQISSEVPQNLSASRPQDRQFILSSKKLLLSDSGFYLCAWSARDRDFGEQYFGPGTRLTVT.

This sequence joins TRBV18 and TRBJ1-4; D is unclear. From germline, CDR1 is KGHSH and CDR2 LQKENI. The CDR3 is 14 amino acids. Trimming took off 5 bases at V and 0 bases at J, with 7 bases between the two ends. The CDR3 sequence: CASSNSATNEKLFF. DNA for the CDR3: TGTGCCAGCTCAAACAGTGCAACTAATGAAAAACTGTTTTTT.

The chain uses TRBV29-1 and TRBJ1-4; 7 bases line up with TRBD1. The CDR3 is made up of 14 amino acids. The germline V gene encodes CDR1 SQVTM and CDR2 ANQGSEA. Trimming removed 6 bases from V and 3 bases from J; junction bases left unmatched: 7. The CDR3 sequence: CSVADREANEKLFF. CDR3 nucleotide sequence: TGCAGCGTGGCCGACAGGGAGGCTAATGAAAAACTGTTTTTT.

A few counts support this clone. The chain carries TRBV10-3 and TRBJ2-3, with TRBD1 matching over 9 bases. The germline gives CDR1 ENHRY, CDR2 SYGVKD. This CDR3 is 15 amino acids long. After removal of 6 bases from V and 4 bases from J, the junction contained 8 bases not matched to a gene. The CDR3 DNA sequence: TGTGCCATCAGCGGGACAGGGCGGTTGGCAGATACGCAGTATTTT. Its protein product is CAISGTGRLADTQYF.

CDR3 protein: CASSPTEYHNQPQHF. The DNA of the CDR3 is TGTGCCAGCAGCCCAACCGAGTATCACAATCAGCCCCAGCATTTT. The chain couples TRBV7-8 to TRBJ1-5; D unresolved. This CDR3 has 15 amino acids. With 5 bases removed from V and 3 bases from J, the gap between germline ends came to 14 bases. Germline-derived CDR1 and CDR2 are SGHVS and FQNEAQ.

The table lists this clone with a few counts. This sequence joins TRBV5-1 and TRBJ2-3; 8 positions match TRBD1. V lost 4 bases, J lost 2 bases, and 12 bases stayed unmatched. The CDR3 consists of 17 residues. Germline V gene sequence: CDR1 SGHRS, CDR2 YFSETQ. The CDR3 DNA sequence: TGCGCCAGCAGCCTAACGGCGGGACAGGATGCCACAGATACGCAGTATTTT. Protein sequence: CASSLTAGQDATDTQYF.

The V and J genes are TRBV9 and TRBJ2-5; 11 bases are a match to TRBD2. The CDR3 runs 18 residues. Germline CDR1 reads SGDLS; CDR2 reads YYNGEE. With 4 bases clipped from V and 3 bases from J, the junction kept 14 bases outside the gene matches. DNA of the CDR3: TGTGCCAGCAGCCCAACCAATAGACGGGGACTAGCGGAAGAGACCCAGTACTTC. As protein: CASSPTNRRGLAEETQYF. Full variable domain (outside the CDR3, taken from reference TRBV9 and TRBJ2-5): DSGVTQTPKHLITATGQRVTLRCSPRSGDLSVYWYQQSLDQGLQFLIQYYNGEERAKGNILERFSAQQFPDLHSELNLSSLELGDSALYFCASSPTNRRGLAEETQYFGPGTRLLVL.

This clone was seen once. This sequence joins TRBV15 and TRBJ1-2; TRBD1 agrees at 8 bases. This CDR3 contains 12 residues. Trimming removed 8 bases from V and 5 bases from J; junction bases left unmatched: 4. The germline CDR1 and CDR2 sequences are LNHNV and YYDKDF (reference sequence). The DNA of the CDR3 is TGTGCCACCTACAGGGGGTCTTATGGCTACACCTTC. It is translated as CATYRGSYGYTF. Looking up the rest from reference TRBV15 and TRBJ1-2 gives the full variable domain: DAMVIQNPRYQVTQFGKPVTLSCSQTLNHNVMYWYQQKSSQAPKLLFHYYDKDFNNEADTPDNFQSRRPNTSFCFLDIRSPGLGDTAMYLCATYRGSYGYTFGSGTRLTVV.

The chain combines TRBV5-1 with TRBJ1-1; 7 nucleotides match TRBD1. Trimming removed 0 bases from V and 4 bases from J; junction bases left unmatched: 9. This CDR3 contains 16 residues. CDR1 and CDR2 from the germline V gene are SGHRS and YFSETQ. CDR3 in DNA: TGCGCCAGCAGCTTGGCCGGGGGATCAGGGGGCACTGAAGCTTTCTTT. This translates into CASSLAGGSGGTEAFF.

The rearrangement links TRBV13 to TRBJ2-2; 8 positions match TRBD2. CDR1 and CDR2 (germline): PRHDT, FYEKMQ (reference sequence). V lost 1 base and J lost 4; bases outside the gene matches: 8. The CDR3 totals 17 residues. The chain's CDR3 is CASSLAWREDITGELFF. The CDR3 coding sequence is TGTGCCAGCAGCTTAGCCTGGCGGGAGGACATCACCGGGGAGCTGTTTTTT.

The chain recombines TRBV9 with TRBJ2-5, with 10 nucleotides matching TRBD1. Looked up from germline, CDR1 is SGDLS and CDR2 is YYNGEE. J lost 5 bases, V lost 4 bases, and 8 bases had no gene match. The CDR3 consists of 15 residues. CDR3 in DNA: TGTGCCAGCAGCTTGTGGACAGGGGGGCTCGAGACCCAGTACTTC. Its translation is CASSLWTGGLETQYF.

This clone occurred a few times. V usage is TRBV6-5 and J usage is TRBJ1-2; tentative D call: TRBD1 (6 bases). The length of the CDR3 is 14 residues. V was trimmed by 7 bases and J by 8 bases, leaving 20 bases between them. The germline V gene has CDR1 MNHEY and CDR2 SVGAGI. CDR3 sequence reads: CASTDGGAVTGYTF. For the CDR3, the DNA is TGTGCCAGCACCGACGGGGGGGCTGTGACAGGCTACACCTTC.

In its sample, this clone was seen once. CDR3 residues: CASSVDLLQGPGNTIYF. Here the CDR3 DNA reads TGTGCCAGCAGCGTAGACCTCCTTCAGGGCCCTGGAAACACCATATATTTT. The chain couples TRBV9 to TRBJ1-3; possibly TRBD1 for D (5 bases). The CDR3 contains 17 residues. From germline, CDR1 is SGDLS and CDR2 YYNGEE. The V end was cut by 0 bases, the J end by 2 bases, with 15 bases between.

The chain joins TRBV27 to TRBJ1-1; maybe TRBD1 (6 bases). CDR1 is MNHEY, CDR2 SMNVEV, per germline (reference sequence). V gave up 6 bases and J gave up 4 bases, with 12 bases separating them. CDR3 size: 13 residues. CDR3 bases: TGTGCCAGCAGCCTACAGGGAGTCACTGAAGCTTTCTTT. Its translation is CASSLQGVTEAFF.

This clone occurred once. The chain links TRBV5-1 to TRBJ1-1; TRBD1 matches at 8 bases. The CDR3 spans 14 residues. The junction had 8 bases not matched to a gene; V was cut back by 4 bases and J by 6 bases. CDR1 and CDR2 (germline): SGHRS, YFSETQ. CDR3 sequence reads: CASSPDRGGPEAFF. The CDR3 DNA reads as TGCGCCAGCAGCCCAGACAGGGGAGGGCCTGAAGCTTTCTTT.

The CDR3 region is CATSTGGQLSGNTIYF. CDR3 DNA sequence: TGTGCCACCAGCACGGGGGGGCAGCTCTCTGGAAACACCATATATTTT. The chain employs TRBV15 and TRBJ1-3; maybe TRBD1 (6 bases). CDR3 length equals 16 residues. The V gene lost 4 bases and the J gene lost 0 bases, with 13 bases spanning the gap. CDR1 LNHNV and CDR2 YYDKDF come from the germline V gene (reference sequence).

The chain recombines TRBV5-8 with TRBJ1-2; weak D call: TRBD1 (6 bases). V lost 4 bases to trimming and J lost 7 bases, with 23 bases between them. CDR3 length: 16 residues. Germline CDR1 is SGHTS and CDR2 is YDEGEE. The CDR3 nucleotides are TGTGCCAGCAGCCGCCCAGGGGAATTAGGGTCTTTTGGCTACACCTTC. This gives the protein CASSRPGELGSFGYTF.